The present entry profiles one T cell receptor beta chain with its context. Its antigen is as yet unknown. CDR1 is MGHRA, CDR2 YSYEKL, per germline. V lost 4 bases to trimming and J lost 0 bases, with 17 bases between them. CDR3 length equals 17 residues. This entry is derived from a study of cytomegalovirus exposure and HLA in healthy donors. Overall study findings and caveats: Information on immune exposure was restricted to one variable (CMV serostatus). Reports state that TCR beta sequences accurately predicted most subjects' HLA-A and HLA-B alleles. A likely sequencing artifact accounted for one observed cluster of highly shared sequence variants.

Use of 60 Vbeta and 13 Jbeta primers characterized the PCR. In the source study's methods: Later work found 80 million to 85 million unique TCR beta chains, with roughly 11 million shared. TCRdb's copy holds only in-frame clones and misses some; the assay was immunoSEQ multiplex PCR. D and trimming were read from the DNA, whereas the V and J calls and clone size are those reported in that table. The table lists tens of thousands of clones, approximately 82% of them singletons. The V and J genes are TRBV4-1 and TRBJ2-3; possible D gene TRBD2, 5 bases. This receptor was taken from a man aged 40-55 years in good health and CMV-seronegative. Sample: PBMCs. CDR3 in DNA: TGCGCCAGCAGCCGAGGCCCGGCTAGCCCAAGCACAGATACGCAGTATTTT. Protein product: CASSRGPASPSTDTQYF.